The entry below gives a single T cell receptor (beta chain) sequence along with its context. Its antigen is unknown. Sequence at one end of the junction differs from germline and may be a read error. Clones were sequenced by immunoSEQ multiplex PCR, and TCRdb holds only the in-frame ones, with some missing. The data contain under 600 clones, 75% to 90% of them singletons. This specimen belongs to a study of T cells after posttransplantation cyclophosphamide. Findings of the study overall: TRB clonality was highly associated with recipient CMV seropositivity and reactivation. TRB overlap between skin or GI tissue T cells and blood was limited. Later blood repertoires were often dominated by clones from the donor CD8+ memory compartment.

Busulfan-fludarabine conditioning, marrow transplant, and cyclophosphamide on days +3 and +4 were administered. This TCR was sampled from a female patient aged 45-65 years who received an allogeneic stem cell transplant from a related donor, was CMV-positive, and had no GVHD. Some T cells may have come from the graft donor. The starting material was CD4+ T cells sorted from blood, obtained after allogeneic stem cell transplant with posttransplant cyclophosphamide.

CDR3 nucleotides: TGTGCTAGTGCTTTGCAGGGGCTTACAGATACGCAGTATTTT. Amino acids: CASALQGLTDTQYF. The gene calls are TRBV12-5 and TRBJ2-3, with a possible D match to TRBD1 (6 bases). Germline loops: CDR1 LGHNT, CDR2 FRNRAP. The CDR3 runs to 14 residues.